This T cell receptor (beta chain) was obtained from a study of radiation and T cells in renal cell carcinoma. The germline V and J ends were trimmed by 0 bases and 1 base, with 3 bases remaining between them. This CDR3 region has 13 residues. Germline V gives CDR1 LGHNA, CDR2 YNFKEQ. The sample's time point: baseline pretreatment blood. Treatment denoted: 15 Gy SBRT to primary tumor, nephrectomy 4 weeks later. Libraries were prepared by immunoSEQ multiplex PCR; TCRdb keeps only in-frame clonotypes and omits some of them. This sample carries about 130,000 clones, about 88% of them seen once, and the ten largest clones take about 12%.

This sample comprised blood, obtained from a patient whose treatment included radiotherapy and nephrectomy. This receptor was identified in a woman in her 50s with renal cell carcinoma. V gene TRBV4-2 combines with J gene TRBJ1-2; D gene ambiguous. The CDR3 protein is CASSQEGNYGYTF. The CDR3 DNA sequence: TGTGCCAGCAGCCAAGAAGGTAACTATGGCTACACCTTC.